This TCR beta chain was observed in a study of cytotoxic CD8 clonotypes in ibrutinib-treated CLL. The assay was immunoSEQ multiplex PCR, and TCRdb's table has in-frame clones only and misses some. The sample carries about 160,000 clones, over 75% recorded once. The germline CDR1 and CDR2 sequences are LNHDA and SQIVND (reference sequence). J gave up 8 bases and V 3 bases, and 14 bases lay outside the gene matches. This CDR3 has 17 residues. This chain joins TRBV19 and TRBJ2-1; 9 nucleotides agree with TRBD2. The sequence derives from a human donor with chronic lymphocytic leukemia. This sample comprised PBMCs, obtained at disease progression, from a patient treated with ibrutinib. Written as DNA, the CDR3 is TGTGCCAGTAGTATCATTCGGAGCGGGAGGTTTTGGGATGAGCAGTTCTTC. Its protein is CASSIIRSGRFWDEQFF.